Reported below is one T cell receptor beta chain. Antigen: not known. Trimming shortened V by 7 bases and J by 1 base, and 13 bases separated the two germline ends. The CDR3 is 14 amino acids. In germline, CDR1 is MDHEN, CDR2 SYDVKM. These data are taken from a study of brain metastases from non-small cell lung cancer. Study results and caveats: T-cell infiltration was lower in brain metastases than primaries (P < 0.001). Compared with their matched primary tumors, roughly two thirds of brain metastases showed expanded T-cell clones. TCR repertoires overlapped largely between brain metastases and matched primaries.

The repertoire was sequenced with immunoSEQ multiplex PCR; TCRdb's copy has only in-frame clones and lacks some. Of approximately 2,600 clones in the sample, approximately 90% were seen once. V and J are TRBV28 and TRBJ2-5, with TRBD2 as a possible D gene (6 bases). This TCR came from a donor aged 40 or over with non-small cell lung cancer. The sample was primary lung tumor tissue. The CDR3 protein is CASIAGGTQETQYF. The CDR3 DNA follows: TGTGCCAGCATCGCCGGCGGGACCCAAGAGACCCAGTACTTC.